A selection of T cell receptor beta chains follows, all from one sample in a study of CD8 T cells in ankylosing spondylitis. TCRdb processed the 5' RACE reads anew with MiXCR; each CDR3 protein has one entry. Here the sample spans 50,000 to 70,000 distinct CDR3 sequences, 6.2% being singletons. The sequencing sample was made of synovial fluid, either unsorted or a sorted T cell fraction (not recorded which). Every receptor here comes from a male donor with ankylosing spondylitis. CDR3s include the opening cysteine and the closing phenylalanine or tryptophan. Each record gives: J gene, V gene, clone size, D gene, CDR3 DNA, CDR3 protein. The D gene is left open where the match is weak. Each size is once, few, many, or a class for an expanded clone.

TRBJ2-3,TRBV18,few,TRBD1,TGTGCCAGCTCATCAGACAGGGTCCCCACAGATACGCAGTATTTT,CASSSDRVPTDTQYF
TRBJ1-1,TRBV6-5,many,TRBD1,TGTGCCAGCAGTTACATCGCCGGGACAGGTGACACTGAAGCTTTCTTT,CASSYIAGTGDTEAFF
TRBJ2-1,TRBV28,many,TRBD2,TGTGCCAGCAGTTCCCCGGCTAGCGGGAAATGGGGTGAGCAGTTCTTC,CASSSPASGKWGEQFF
TRBJ2-7,TRBV7-2,many,TRBD1,TGTGCCAGCAGCTTCGGGCCAGCGGGACAGGGGGCGCATTATCAGTACTTC,CASSFGPAGQGAHYQYF
TRBJ1-1,TRBV11-2,few,NA,TGTGCCAGCAGCTTAGATCCAGGGAACACTGAAGCTTTCTTT,CASSLDPGNTEAFF
TRBJ2-5,TRBV5-6,many,TRBD2,TGTGCCAGCAGCTTGGGAGGCGGGGGTAGCGGGAGTCAAGAGACCCAGTACTTC,CASSLGGGGSGSQETQYF
TRBJ1-6,TRBV28,many,NA,TGTGCCAGCAGTCCGAACACCAGGGTGGGATCTCCCCTCCACTTT,CASSPNTRVGSPLHF
TRBJ2-7,TRBV12-3/TRBV12-4,many,TRBD2,TGTGCCAGCAGTTTAGAGCGGGAGGAGGCTTGGAACGAGCAGTACTTC,CASSLEREEAWNEQYF
TRBJ2-1,TRBV29-1,many,TRBD2,TGCAGCGTTCCTCCCCCCGGGACTAGTTTCCATGAGCAGTTCTTC,CSVPPPGTSFHEQFF
TRBJ2-1,TRBV6-5,few,NA,TGTGCCAGCAGTTCGCTAGGAAGCTCCTACAATGAGCAGTTCTTC,CASSSLGSSYNEQFF
TRBJ2-1,TRBV5-1,medium-sized,NA,TGCGCCAGCAGCTTGGTGGCGGGGACCTACAATGAGCAGTTCTTC,CASSLVAGTYNEQFF
TRBJ1-1,TRBV5-1,few,NA,TGCGCCAGCAGCTTGGTCGGGATGAACACTGAAGCTTTCTTT,CASSLVGMNTEAFF